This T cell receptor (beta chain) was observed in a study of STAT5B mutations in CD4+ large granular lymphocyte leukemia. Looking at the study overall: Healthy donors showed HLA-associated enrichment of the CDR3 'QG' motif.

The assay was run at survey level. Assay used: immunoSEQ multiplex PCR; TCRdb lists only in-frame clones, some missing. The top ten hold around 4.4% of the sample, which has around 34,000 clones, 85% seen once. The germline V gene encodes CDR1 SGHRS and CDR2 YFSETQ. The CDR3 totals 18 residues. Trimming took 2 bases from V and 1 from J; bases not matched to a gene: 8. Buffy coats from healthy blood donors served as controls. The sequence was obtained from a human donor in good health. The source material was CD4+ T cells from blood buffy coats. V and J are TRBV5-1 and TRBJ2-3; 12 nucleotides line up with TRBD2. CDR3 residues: CASSLPLAGGRGTDTQYF. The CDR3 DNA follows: TGCGCCAGCAGCTTACCGCTAGCGGGAGGGAGAGGCACAGATACGCAGTATTTT.